The present entry profiles one TCR beta chain with its context. Its antigen is currently not known. No base-level quality is on record; no much larger clone is a single base apart. V sheds 3 bases and J sheds 0 bases, leaving 14 bases between their ends. The CDR3 has 16 amino acids, counting the end cysteine and phenylalanine. The CDR3 DNA has 48 bases and is translated from base 1. In the germline V gene, CDR1 corresponds to MGHRA and CDR2 to YSYEKL. The donors belonged to the validation cohort of about 130 subjects, which was separate from the roughly 700-subject first cohort. The record originates from a study of cytomegalovirus exposure and HLA in healthy donors (TCRdb year 2017). Regarding the complete study: The 650 to 800 repertoires of the first cohort and the roughly 110 validation repertoires were produced on the same platform, according to a later analysis. The study was designed to test whether signatures of past pathogen exposure could be identified by cataloging public T cell receptors. Besides the first cohort of 666 subjects, a separate validation cohort made up of 95 to 150 different subjects was used. To predict cytomegalovirus infection status, the study brought together high-throughput TCR immunosequencing, statistical association of individual TCRs with disease status, and machine learning. Overall results and qualifications from the work: A later analysis had no HLA typing for the validation cohort, so co-occurrence there was scored across all 130 or so repertoires. Most TCR sequences were seen in very few donors, while some public TCRs were found in many individuals. Of the cluster scores, around 95% were above 0 in a later analysis, which found that TCRs clustered in the first cohort also tended to co-occur in the 130 or so validation repertoires. The study listed over 150 TCR beta chains as associated with cytomegalovirus. The authors suggested that the approach could potentially be extended to other disease states and immunological phenotypes. In both the original and validation cohorts, the classifier was reported to diagnose cytomegalovirus status with high specificity and sensitivity. Three of the identified cytomegalovirus-associated TCR beta chains were confirmed in vitro to be specific for cytomegalovirus antigens.

Library generation was performed with the immunoSEQ multiplex PCR assay. On the study's bioinformatics: A statistical classification framework was built to diagnose cytomegalovirus status from the catalog of TCR beta chain sequences. The clones in this table, taken by TCRdb from immuneACCESS, are in-frame only. Not every clone is retained; where verified, under half of the shortfall comes from an unresolved V gene, and the cause of the rest is unknown. V and J calls and clone size are those listed in that table; D and trimming were worked out from the DNA. The sample table records 150,000 to 200,000 clones; 85% of these occur just once. The leading ten clones occupy about 15% of the sample.

Sequenced sample: PBMCs. The sequence joins TRBV4-1 to TRBJ1-2; the D gene lacks a confident call. This sequence originates from a man in his late teens or twenties in good health and CMV-seropositive. The DNA reads as follows: TGCGCCAGCAGCCAGCCCGCAGGCAACACTAACTATGGCTACACCTTC. Translated, it reads CASSQPAGNTNYGYTF.